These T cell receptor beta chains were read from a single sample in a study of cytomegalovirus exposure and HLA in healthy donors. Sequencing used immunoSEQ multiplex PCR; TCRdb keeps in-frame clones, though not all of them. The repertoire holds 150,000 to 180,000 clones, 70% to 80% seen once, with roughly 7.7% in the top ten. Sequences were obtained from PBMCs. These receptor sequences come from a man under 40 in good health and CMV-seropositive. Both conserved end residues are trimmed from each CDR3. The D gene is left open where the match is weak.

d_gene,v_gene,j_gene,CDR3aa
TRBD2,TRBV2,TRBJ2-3,ASSEGRGEIDTQY
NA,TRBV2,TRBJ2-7,ASSDKSEQY
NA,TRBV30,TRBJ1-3,AWSVQGFSGNTIY
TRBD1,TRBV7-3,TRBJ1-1,ASSPDRVNTEAF
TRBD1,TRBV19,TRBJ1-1,ASNTDRATEAF
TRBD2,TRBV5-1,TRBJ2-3,ASSLAFLASGGLDTQY
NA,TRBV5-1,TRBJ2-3,ASSRDGNPTDTQY
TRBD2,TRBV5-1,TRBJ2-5,ASSRGTSGETQY
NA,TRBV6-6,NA,ASSYPRTPTDYEQY
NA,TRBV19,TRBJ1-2,ASSPDNERGYT
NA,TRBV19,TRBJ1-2,ATTSLTSSGGDGYT
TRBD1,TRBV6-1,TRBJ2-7,ASRATGTGTYEQY
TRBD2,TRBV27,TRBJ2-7,ASSSTPGKAQTSGRVYEQY
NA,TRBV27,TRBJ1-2,ASRTLSGLEVYT
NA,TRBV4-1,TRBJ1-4,ASSATGFATNEKLF
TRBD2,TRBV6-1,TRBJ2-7,ASSEEWASGIRQY
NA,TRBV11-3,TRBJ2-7,ASSSEQVYNPYNSYEQY
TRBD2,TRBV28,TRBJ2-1,ASSVTSGRTYNEQF
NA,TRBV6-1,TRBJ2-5,ASSEARGETQY
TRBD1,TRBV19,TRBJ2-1,ASDLGDRGYNEQF
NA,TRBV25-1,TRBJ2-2,ASSPGLVTGELF
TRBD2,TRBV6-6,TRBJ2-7,ASSFLAGVYEQY
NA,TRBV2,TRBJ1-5,ASSETSTGMGNQPQH
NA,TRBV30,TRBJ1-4,AWSPGINEKLF
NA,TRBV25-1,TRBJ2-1,ASSEETRGNNEQF
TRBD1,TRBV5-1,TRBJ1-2,ASRPGQSLVYT
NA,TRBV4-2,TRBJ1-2,ASSEGSPAGSGYT
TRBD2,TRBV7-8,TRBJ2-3,ASSLKGVAGALVDTQY
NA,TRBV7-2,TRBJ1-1,ASSSFREAF
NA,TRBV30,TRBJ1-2,AWSVSPSGYT
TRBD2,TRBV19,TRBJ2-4,ASSIRLAGQLKNIQY
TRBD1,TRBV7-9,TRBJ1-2,ASSLRTGRYGYT
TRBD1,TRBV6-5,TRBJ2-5,ASTKDRVGRETQY
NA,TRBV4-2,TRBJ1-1,ASSQLQTVNTEAF
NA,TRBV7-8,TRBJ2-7,ASSLGRPPGEQY
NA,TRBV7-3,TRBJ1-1,ASSYAPLRGTEAF
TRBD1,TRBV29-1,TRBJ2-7,SVGTGIGNEQY
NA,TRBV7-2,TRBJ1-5,ASSLGGGVDQPQH
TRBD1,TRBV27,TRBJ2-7,ASSDLGQGAGEQY
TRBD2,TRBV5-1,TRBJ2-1,ASSRTSGSENEQF
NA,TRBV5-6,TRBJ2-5,ASSSGLTTETQY
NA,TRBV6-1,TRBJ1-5,ASSEAPGLPQH
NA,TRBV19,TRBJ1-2,ASSSRGIHYGYT
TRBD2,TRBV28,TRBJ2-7,ASRSTSGSYEQY
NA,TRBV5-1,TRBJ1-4,ASSLSSSRLNEKLF
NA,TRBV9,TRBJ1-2,ASSPEGSFNYGYT
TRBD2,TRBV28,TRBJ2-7,ASSWTTSGVGLY